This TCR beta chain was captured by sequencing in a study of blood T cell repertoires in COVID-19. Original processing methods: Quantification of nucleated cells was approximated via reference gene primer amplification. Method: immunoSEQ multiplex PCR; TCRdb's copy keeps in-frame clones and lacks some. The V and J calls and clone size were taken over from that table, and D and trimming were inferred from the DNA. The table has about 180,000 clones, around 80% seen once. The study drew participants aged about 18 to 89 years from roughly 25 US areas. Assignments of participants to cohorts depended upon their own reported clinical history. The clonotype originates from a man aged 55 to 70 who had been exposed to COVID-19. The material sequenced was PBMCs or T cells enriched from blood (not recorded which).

The CDR3 loop is CSVIPGVSNEKLFF. The CDR3 nucleotides read TGCAGCGTGATTCCAGGGGTGTCTAATGAAAAACTGTTTTTT. The chain is built from TRBV29-1 and TRBJ1-4; TRBD1 might be the D (6 bases). The CDR3 is made up of 14 amino acids. V dropped 6 bases and J dropped 3 bases, with 14 bases sitting between them. The germline CDR1 and CDR2 sequences are SQVTM and ANQGSEA.